Below are 15 T cell receptor beta chains sequenced from a single sample in a study of blood T cell repertoires in COVID-19. The data were produced by immunoSEQ multiplex PCR, yet TCRdb's version contains in-frame clones alone and is incomplete. The sample has roughly 200,000 clones; around 83% are singletons. Sequencing input: PBMCs or T cells enriched from blood (not recorded which). The source of these receptors is a middle-aged man who had recovered from COVID-19.

The gene calls are TRBV5-1 and TRBJ1-2; TRBD1 aligns across 11 bases. The V and J ends lost 3 bases and 4 bases, in that order; junction bases with no gene match: 5. The CDR3 runs to 15 residues. Germline loops: CDR1 SGHRS, CDR2 YFSETQ. The CDR3 coding sequence is TGCGCCAGCAGCTCCGGGACAGGGGGAGTCTATGGCTACACCTTC. This encodes CASSSGTGGVYGYTF.

In this sample, this clone turned up once. At the DNA level, this CDR3 is encoded by other sequences in the same sample as well. The V gene is TRBV5-1, the J gene TRBJ1-5, with TRBD1 as a possible D gene (5 bases). The V end was cut by 0 bases, the J end by 1 base, with 8 bases between. Germline-derived CDR1 and CDR2 are SGHRS and YFSETQ. The CDR3 runs 15 residues. This CDR3 is CASSLGQNSNQPQHF. The CDR3 nucleotides are TGCGCCAGCAGCTTGGGACAGAACAGCAATCAGCCCCAGCATTTT.

V is TRBV28 and J is TRBJ2-7; D gene unclear. The CDR3 is made up of 16 amino acids. The V and J ends lost 3 bases and 1 base respectively, with 16 bases between them. Looked up from germline, CDR1 is MDHEN and CDR2 is SYDVKM. CDR3 coding DNA: TGTGCCAGCAGTTTTACCCTAGTCGGTCTTTCCTACGAGCAGTACTTC. Its translation: CASSFTLVGLSYEQYF.

This clone has only one observation. V and J are TRBV3-1 (or the pseudogene TRBV3-2) and TRBJ2-5, with D perhaps matching TRBD1 (6 bases). The V end lost 10 bases, the J end lost 4 bases, and 16 bases lay between the germline ends. The CDR3 is 13 residues long. Germline CDR1 is LGHDT and CDR2 is YNNKEL (reference sequence). Here the CDR3 reads CATTGWGRETQYF. In DNA, the CDR3 is TGTGCCACCACAGGCTGGGGGCGAGAGACCCAGTACTTC.

The gene calls are TRBV4-1 and TRBJ2-7, with D hard to call. CDR1 MGHRA and CDR2 YSYEKL come from the germline V gene. Trimming removed 2 bases at V and 3 bases at J, with 8 bases between. There are 13 residues in the CDR3. CDR3: CASSQTDGYEQYF. CDR3 bases: TGCGCCAGCAGCCAAACTGATGGCTACGAGCAGTACTTC.

The rearrangement uses TRBV27 and TRBJ2-6, with 8 bases matching TRBD1. Unmatched junction bases numbered 3, after V lost 6 bases and J lost 2 bases. Per germline, CDR1 MNHEY and CDR2 SMNVEV (reference sequence). The CDR3 sequence is 15 residues long. CDR3 region: CASSLQGAGANVLTF. The CDR3 DNA follows: TGTGCCAGCAGCTTACAGGGGGCTGGGGCCAACGTCCTGACTTTC. Supplemented by reference TRBV27 and TRBJ2-6, the full variable domain reads EAQVTQNPRYLITVTGKKLTVTCSQNMNHEYMSWYRQDPGLGLRQIYYSMNVEVTDKGDVPEGYKVSRKEKRNFPLILESPSPNQTSLYFCASSLQGAGANVLTFGAGSRLTVL.

The gene calls are TRBV10-1 and TRBJ1-1; TRBD1 might be the D (6 bases). This CDR3 has 12 residues. Per germline, CDR1 WNHNN and CDR2 SYGVQD (reference sequence). The V gene lost 2 bases and the J gene lost 5 bases, with 6 bases spanning the gap. The CDR3 here is CASSETGTEAFF. Here the CDR3 DNA reads TGCGCCAGCAGTGAGACAGGGACTGAAGCTTTCTTT.

The count of this clone is one. The CDR3 coding sequence is TGCGCCAGCAGTGAGTCGGACGGGAGGGGACAAGAGACCCAGTACTTC. This sequence encodes CASSESDGRGQETQYF. V usage is TRBV10-1 and J usage is TRBJ2-5; TRBD2 agrees at 8 bases. This CDR3 contains 16 residues. Germline CDR1 and CDR2: WNHNN and SYGVQD (reference sequence). V shed 0 bases and J 2 bases; nucleotides not matched to a gene: 5.

The chain uses TRBV11-2 and TRBJ1-3; D is uncertain. Between the trimmed V and J ends, which lost 0 bases and 0 bases, there was a span of 15 bases. The CDR3 consists of 18 residues. CDR1 and CDR2 (germline): SGHAT, FQNNGV. In DNA form, the CDR3 reads TGTGCCAGCAGCTTAGAGTCTCACCCGACTAGCTCTGGAAACACCATATATTTT. It specifies CASSLESHPTSSGNTIYF. Full variable domain (remainder filled in from reference TRBV11-2 and TRBJ1-3): EAGVAQSPRYKIIEKRQSVAFWCNPISGHATLYWYQQILGQGPKLLIQFQNNGVVDDSQLPKDRFSAERLKGVDSTLKIQPAKLEDSAVYLCASSLESHPTSSGNTIYFGEGSWLTVV.

The chain has TRBV5-1 and TRBJ2-7, with D possibly TRBD1 on 5 matching bases. Germline V CDR1 and CDR2: SGHRS, YFSETQ. This CDR3 is 14 amino acids long. The V gene lost 4 bases and the J gene lost 1 base, with 12 bases spanning the gap. The CDR3 here is CASSPQGRSYEQYF. CDR3 nucleotide sequence: TGCGCCAGCAGCCCCCAGGGTAGGTCCTACGAGCAGTACTTC. Drawing the rest from reference TRBV5-1 and TRBJ2-7, the complete variable domain is KAGVTQTPRYLIKTRGQQVTLSCSPISGHRSVSWYQQTPGQGLQFLFEYFSETQRNKGNFPGRFSGRQFSNSRSEMNVSTLELGDSALYLCASSPQGRSYEQYFGPGTRLTVT.

This clone is a singleton in its sample. The chain uses TRBV19 and TRBJ1-5; D is unresolved. Trimming stripped 11 bases from V and 4 bases from J, with 15 bases between. Germline CDR1 and CDR2: LNHDA and SQIVND (reference sequence). The CDR3 has 13 amino acids. The CDR3 spells CACGWGTNQPQHF. CDR3 DNA: TGTGCCTGCGGGTGGGGTACGAATCAGCCCCAGCATTTT. Supplemented by reference TRBV19 and TRBJ1-5, the full variable domain reads DGGITQSPKYLFRKEGQNVTLSCEQNLNHDAMYWYRQDPGQGLRLIYYSQIVNDFQKGDIAEGYSVSREKKESFPLTVTSAQKNPTAFYLCACGWGTNQPQHFGDGTRLSIL.

The CDR3 sequence: CASSPEREPLYGYTF. CDR3 coding DNA: TGTGCCAGCAGCCCTGAGAGGGAGCCCCTCTATGGCTACACCTTC. J is TRBJ1-2 and V is TRBV3-1 (or the pseudogene TRBV3-2); no firm D call. Trimming took off 4 bases at V and 4 bases at J, with 16 bases between the two ends. CDR3 size: 15 residues. CDR1 and CDR2 (germline): LGHDT, YNNKEL (reference sequence).

This clone was picked up many times. J is TRBJ2-1 and V is TRBV7-9; D is possibly TRBD1 (6 bases). The CDR3 contains 15 residues. Trimming pared 5 bases from V and 4 bases from J, leaving 15 bases between. Germline CDR1 SEHNR, CDR2 FQNEAQ (reference sequence). The CDR3 region has the DNA TGTGCCAGCAGCCCAACCAGGGGCATTTACAATGAGCAGTTCTTC. Amino acid sequence: CASSPTRGIYNEQFF.

J is TRBJ1-1 and V is TRBV27; D remains unclear. V was clipped by 0 bases and J by 5 bases, with 10 bases between them. Germline loops: CDR1 MNHEY, CDR2 SMNVEV (reference sequence). The CDR3 is 14 residues long. The CDR3: CASSLSQAGTEAFF. CDR3 DNA sequence: TGTGCCAGCAGTTTATCCCAGGCAGGAACTGAAGCTTTCTTT.

The chain is built from TRBV9 and TRBJ1-2; 9 bases fit TRBD1. CDR3 size: 16 residues. V lost 3 bases and J lost 6; bases outside the gene matches: 12. CDR1 SGDLS and CDR2 YYNGEE come from the germline V gene. CDR3 in DNA: TGTGCCAGCAGCGCCCGTAGGACAGGGGCCCCCCATGGCTACACCTTC. It translates to CASSARRTGAPHGYTF.